The table lists the clone carrying this T cell receptor (beta chain) with a few counts. What it binds is not known. This CDR3 is built from 15 residues. Germline CDR1 and CDR2: SGHRS and YFSETQ. V lost 5 bases, J lost 7 bases, and 13 bases stayed unmatched. This record comes from a study of identical twins. One entry per CDR3 protein results from TCRdb running MiXCR on the 5' RACE reads. The table records some 900,000 distinct CDR3 sequences, 9% to 15% of them present only once. Study-level findings and limits: High-abundance cord blood beta clonotypes had fewer insertions; memory repertoires showed none. Researchers caution that invariant MAIT and iNKT cells could partly confound zero-insertion analyses. Twin pairs had excess sharing that was weaker in beta out-of-frame sequences.

The same data also contributed to another study, on yellow fever vaccine responses in identical twins.

This receptor was identified in a woman between 18 and 29 years old in good health. Sequencing input: PBMCs. This chain joins TRBV5-1 and TRBJ1-1; TRBD1 matches 8 bases. CDR3 bases: TGCGCCAGCAGTTCGAGCGGGACAGGTCTAAATGAAGCTTTCTTT. This codes for CASSSSGTGLNEAFF.